The 13 T cell receptor beta chains reported below all come from one sample, sequenced in a study of tumour-infiltrating T cells in Burkitt lymphoma. Generated by immunoSEQ multiplex PCR, the TCRdb table keeps only in-frame clones and is missing some. The sample contains roughly 1,200 clones, about 13% of which appear only once. Material for sequencing was tumor tissue. These receptors all come from a human donor with Burkitt lymphoma.

This chain connects TRBV30 to TRBJ2-3; 11 nucleotides align to TRBD2. Unmatched junction bases numbered 8, after V lost 7 bases and J lost 2 bases. Germline CDR1 GTSNPN, CDR2 SVGIG (reference sequence). The CDR3 covers 15 residues. For the CDR3, the DNA is TGTGCCTCCTCGGGGACTAGCGGTTACACAGATACGCAGTATTTT. Encoded protein: CASSGTSGYTDTQYF. Drawing the rest from reference TRBV30 and TRBJ2-3, the complete variable domain is SQTIHQWPATLVQPVGSPLSLECTVEGTSNPNLYWYRQAAGRGLQLLFYSVGIGQISSEVPQNLSASRPQDRQFILSSKKLLLSDSGFYLCASSGTSGYTDTQYFGPGTRLTVL.

The chain has TRBV5-6 and TRBJ2-1; weak D call: TRBD1 (6 bases). In germline, CDR1 is SGHDT, CDR2 YYEEEE. The CDR3 runs to 15 residues. Trimming took off 4 bases at V and 5 bases at J, with 16 bases between the two ends. In DNA, the CDR3 is TGTGCCAGCAGCCCAACCGGGACATTTGACAATGAGCAGTTCTTC. It specifies CASSPTGTFDNEQFF.

There are a few counts of this clone. This chain links TRBV7-8 with TRBJ2-2; TRBD2 might be the D (5 bases). Trimming stripped 1 base from V and 4 bases from J, with 13 bases between. CDR3 length: 16 amino acids. Germline V gene sequence: CDR1 SGHVS, CDR2 FQNEAQ. The CDR3 DNA is TGTGCCAGCAGCTTAGGACGCCGGGCGGGCACCGGGGAGCTGTTTTTT. This gives the protein CASSLGRRAGTGELFF.

This clone has only a few counts. V and J are TRBV14 and TRBJ1-4, with D possibly matching TRBD1 (5 bases). V lost 0 bases and J 5 bases, leaving 10 bases between the germline ends. Germline V CDR1 and CDR2: SGHDN, FVKESK. This CDR3 comprises 15 residues. The CDR3 loop is CASSQEGQFNEKLFF. In DNA form, the CDR3 reads TGTGCCAGCAGCCAAGAGGGGCAGTTCAATGAAAAACTGTTTTTT. The full variable domain, completed using reference TRBV14 and TRBJ1-4, is EAGVTQFPSHSVIEKGQTVTLRCDPISGHDNLYWYRRVMGKEIKFLLHFVKESKQDESGMPNNRFLAERTGGTYSTLKVQPAELEDSGVYFCASSQEGQFNEKLFFGSGTQLSVL.

This clone was observed a few times. V gene TRBV27 combines with J gene TRBJ2-7; D not resolved. CDR3 length equals 14 residues. Trimming took off 0 bases at V and 0 bases at J, with 6 bases between the two ends. The germline V gene encodes CDR1 MNHEY and CDR2 SMNVEV (reference sequence). The CDR3 loop is CASSLSPFSYEQYF. Here the CDR3 DNA reads TGTGCCAGCAGTTTATCGCCGTTCTCCTACGAGCAGTACTTC.

This chain connects TRBV4-2 to TRBJ2-3; 7 bases map to TRBD2. Germline CDR1 reads LGHNA; CDR2 reads YNFKEQ. This CDR3 region has 17 residues. With 5 bases clipped from V and 4 bases from J, the junction kept 15 bases outside the gene matches. DNA for the CDR3: TGTGCCAGCAGCGAGGATCAAAGGACTAGGATAGCAGATACGCAGTATTTT. This gives the protein CASSEDQRTRIADTQYF.

CDR3 loop: CASSLGTGAGETQYF. As DNA, the CDR3 is TGTGCCAGCAGCCTTGGGACAGGGGCCGGGGAGACCCAGTACTTC. The J gene is TRBJ2-5, the V gene TRBV9, with 10 bases identical to TRBD1. This CDR3 region has 15 residues. The germline CDR1 and CDR2 sequences are SGDLS and YYNGEE. Losses at the gene ends were 4 bases for V and 5 bases for J; bases not matched to a gene: 8.

The rearrangement joins TRBV29-1 to TRBJ1-5; D is ambiguous. Trimming removed 4 bases at V and 1 base at J, with 8 bases between. The CDR3 runs to 13 residues. Germline V gene data show CDR1 as SQVTM and CDR2 as ANQGSEA. The CDR3 region is CSVGLGSNQPQHF. In DNA, the CDR3 is TGCAGCGTTGGACTTGGGAGCAATCAGCCCCAGCATTTT.

This clone was seen only once. This chain joins TRBV6-6 and TRBJ1-2; D ambiguous. The ends were cut back, 4 bases at V and 8 bases at J, with 11 bases in the middle. CDR1 MNHNY and CDR2 SVGAGI come from the germline V gene (reference sequence). CDR3 size: 12 residues. The CDR3 DNA sequence: TGTGCCAGCAGTTCCCTCCTTACGGGCTACACCTTC. It yields the protein CASSSLLTGYTF.

The chain has TRBV9 and TRBJ2-7, with 10 bases fitting TRBD2. The CDR3 sequence is 18 residues long. V lost 4 bases and J lost 2; bases outside the gene matches: 15. The germline V gene has CDR1 SGDLS and CDR2 YYNGEE. The CDR3 DNA follows: TGTGCCAGCAGCCCTCACACCGGAAGCGGGAGGGTAACCTACGAGCAGTACTTC. Its protein product is CASSPHTGSGRVTYEQYF. Looking up the rest from reference TRBV9 and TRBJ2-7 gives the full variable domain: DSGVTQTPKHLITATGQRVTLRCSPRSGDLSVYWYQQSLDQGLQFLIQYYNGEERAKGNILERFSAQQFPDLHSELNLSSLELGDSALYFCASSPHTGSGRVTYEQYFGPGTRLTVT.

In its sample, this clone was seen a few times. A junction boundary mismatches the germline segment, possibly from a read error. The CDR3 reads CASNTGEEKLFF. Written as DNA, the CDR3 is TGTGCCAGCAATACAGGGGAAGAAAAATTGTTTTTT. This rearrangement joins TRBV2 to TRBJ1-4, with 7 nucleotides matching TRBD1. Germline CDR1 SNHLY, CDR2 FYNNEI. The CDR3 has 12 amino acids. The whole variable domain, remainder taken from reference TRBV2 and TRBJ1-4, is EPEVTQTPSHQVTQMGQEVILRCVPISNHLYFYWYRQILGQKVEFLVSFYNNEISEKSEIFDDQFSVERPDGSNFTLKIRSTKLEDSAMYFCASNTGEEKLFFGSGTQLSVL.

This clone turned up a few times. The CDR3 bases are TGTGCCAGTAAGGGGGAGGTAGAGACCCAGTACTTC. Encoded protein: CASKGEVETQYF. The chain carries TRBV19 and TRBJ2-5; D possibly matches TRBD1 or TRBD2 (6 bases each). The CDR3 spans 12 residues. Trimming removed 7 bases from V and 4 bases from J, with 10 bases in between. Germline CDR1 reads LNHDA; CDR2 reads SQIVND (reference sequence).

The chain is built from TRBV7-9 and TRBJ2-3; maybe TRBD2 (6 bases). The CDR3 has 18 amino acids. V shed 1 base and J shed 2 bases, with 19 bases lying between them. Germline V gene sequence: CDR1 SEHNR, CDR2 FQNEAQ (reference sequence). The CDR3 bases are TGTGCCAGCAGCTTAGGCAGGACCAGGGCGGGACTCACAGATACGCAGTATTTT. It codes for CASSLGRTRAGLTDTQYF.